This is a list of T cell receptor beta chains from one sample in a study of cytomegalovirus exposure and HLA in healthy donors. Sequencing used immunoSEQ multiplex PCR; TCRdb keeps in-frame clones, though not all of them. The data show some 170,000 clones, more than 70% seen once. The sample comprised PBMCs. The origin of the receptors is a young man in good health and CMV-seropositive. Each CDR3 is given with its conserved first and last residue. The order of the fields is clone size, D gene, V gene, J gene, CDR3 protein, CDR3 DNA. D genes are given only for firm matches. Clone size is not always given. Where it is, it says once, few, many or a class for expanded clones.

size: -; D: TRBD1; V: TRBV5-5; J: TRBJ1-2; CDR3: CASSSRDRAIANYGYTF; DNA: TGTGCCAGCAGCTCCCGGGACAGGGCAATCGCCAACTATGGCTACACCTTC
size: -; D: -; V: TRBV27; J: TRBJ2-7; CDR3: CASSLSNSAGFGEQYF; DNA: TGTGCCAGCAGTTTATCGAATAGCGCAGGCTTTGGGGAGCAGTACTTC
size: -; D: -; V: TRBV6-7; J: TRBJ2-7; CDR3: CASSYSRSWRYEQYF; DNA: TGTGCCAGCAGTTACTCGAGGAGCTGGCGATACGAGCAGTACTTC
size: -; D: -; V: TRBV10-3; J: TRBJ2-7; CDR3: CAISAGAYEQYF; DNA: TGTGCCATCAGTGCAGGCGCCTACGAGCAGTACTTC
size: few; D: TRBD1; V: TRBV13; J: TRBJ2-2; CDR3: CATKEDRVETGELFF; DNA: TGTGCCACAAAAGAGGACAGGGTAGAGACCGGGGAGCTGTTTTTT
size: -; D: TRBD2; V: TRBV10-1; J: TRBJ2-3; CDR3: CASSEEGGPLGDTQYF; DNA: TGCGCCAGCAGTGAAGAGGGAGGGCCTTTAGGAGATACGCAGTATTTT
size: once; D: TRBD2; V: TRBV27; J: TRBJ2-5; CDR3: CASRTLAEGETQYF; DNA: TGTGCCAGCAGAACACTAGCGGAAGGAGAGACCCAGTACTTC
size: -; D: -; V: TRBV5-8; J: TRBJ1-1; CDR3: CASSLESGVAEAFF; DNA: TGTGCCAGCAGCTTGGAGAGCGGGGTTGCTGAAGCTTTCTTT
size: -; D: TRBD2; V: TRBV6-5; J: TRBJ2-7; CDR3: CASSYSIRGGSYEQYF; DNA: TGTGCCAGCAGTTACTCGATTAGGGGAGGGTCCTACGAGCAGTACTTC
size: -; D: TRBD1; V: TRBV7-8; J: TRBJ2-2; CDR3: CASSPFPGQGNTGELFF; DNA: TGTGCCAGCAGCCCCTTTCCCGGACAGGGCAACACCGGGGAGCTGTTTTTT
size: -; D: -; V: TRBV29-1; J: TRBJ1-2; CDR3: CSVGVEEYGYTF; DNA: TGCAGCGTTGGGGTCGAGGAATATGGCTACACCTTC
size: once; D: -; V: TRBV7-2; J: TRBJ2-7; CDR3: CASSLVGGVGEQYF; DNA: TGTGCCAGCAGCTTAGTGGGGGGAGTGGGGGAGCAGTACTTC
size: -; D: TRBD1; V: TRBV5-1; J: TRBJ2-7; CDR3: CASSSTGTGGYEQYF; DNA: TGCGCCAGCAGCTCCACCGGGACAGGGGGTTACGAGCAGTACTTC
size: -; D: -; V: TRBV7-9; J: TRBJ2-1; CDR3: CASSLATIYNEQFF; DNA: TGTGCCAGCAGCTTAGCGACTATCTACAATGAGCAGTTCTTC
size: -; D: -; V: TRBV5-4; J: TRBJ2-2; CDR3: CASSLDRALGELFF; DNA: TGTGCCAGCAGCTTGGACAGGGCCCTCGGGGAGCTGTTTTTT
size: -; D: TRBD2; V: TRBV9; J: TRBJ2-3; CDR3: CASSPRTSGTLDTQYF; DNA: TGTGCCAGCAGCCCCCGGACTAGCGGGACCCTAGATACGCAGTATTTT
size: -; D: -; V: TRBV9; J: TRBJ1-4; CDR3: CASSGRTDLSEKLFF; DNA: TGTGCCAGCAGCGGGCGGACAGACCTCAGTGAAAAACTGTTTTTT
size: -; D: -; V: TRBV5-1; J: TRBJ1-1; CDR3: CASSLVFSGEMNTEAFF; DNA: TGCGCCAGCAGCTTGGTTTTTAGTGGTGAAATGAACACTGAAGCTTTCTTT
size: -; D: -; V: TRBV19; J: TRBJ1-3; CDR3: CASSIGGNTIYF; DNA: TGTGCCAGTAGTATCGGTGGAAACACCATATATTTT
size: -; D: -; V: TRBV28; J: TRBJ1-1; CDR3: CASSQGSRNTEAFF; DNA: TGTGCCAGCAGCCAGGGGTCCAGGAACACTGAAGCTTTCTTT
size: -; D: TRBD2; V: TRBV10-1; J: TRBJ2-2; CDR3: CASSASGRGTGELFF; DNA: TGCGCCAGCAGTGCTAGCGGGAGAGGAACCGGGGAGCTGTTTTTT
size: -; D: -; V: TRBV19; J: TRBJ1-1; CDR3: CASTRTVNTEAFF; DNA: TGTGCCAGTACACGAACGGTGAACACTGAAGCTTTCTTT